The present entry profiles one T cell receptor (beta chain) with its context. These data originate in a study of neurological immune-mediated disorders. The time point here: longitudinal time-point 2. Libraries used 2 million unsorted PBMCs kept frozen in RNAlater. Template-switch 5'RACE cDNA synthesis added a 10-nucleotide unique molecular identifier. TCRdb redid the calling of the 5' RACE reads with MiXCR, one entry per CDR3 protein. The sample has 50,000 or so distinct CDR3 sequences; around 14% are singletons. The CDR3 length is 15 residues. Germline lookup yields CDR1 MNHEY and CDR2 SVGAGI. Trimming took off 2 bases at V and 2 bases at J, with 11 bases between the two ends.

J is TRBJ2-3 and V is TRBV6-5; maybe TRBD2 (6 bases). The TCR was taken from a male donor with HTLV-1-associated myelopathy (HAM/TSP). The specimen sequenced was PBMCs. CDR3 in DNA: TGTGCCAGCAGTTACACTAGCCTTAACACAGATACGCAGTATTTT. This codes for CASSYTSLNTDTQYF.